The source of this TCR beta chain is a study of CD8+CD57+ T cells in acquired aplastic anemia. The CDR3 sequence is 16 residues long. The germline V gene encodes CDR1 LNHDA and CDR2 SQIVND (reference sequence). The junction had 8 bases not matched to a gene; V was cut back by 0 bases and J by 4 bases. This clonotype has just one count. Genomic DNA, serving as template, underwent TCR beta VDJ and CDR3 profiling. TCRdb analysed the reads with MiXCR anew, one entry per CDR3 protein. The sample has around 180,000 distinct CDR3 sequences; 55% to 70% are singletons. The J gene is TRBJ2-7, the V gene TRBV19; TRBD2 aligns across 8 bases. This receptor was obtained from a human donor with severe aplastic anemia or a healthy control (not recorded which). Sequenced: sorted CD4+, CD8+, or CD8+CD57+ T cells (not recorded which) from PBMCs. CDR3 region: CASSIDLITSGYEQYF. CDR3 sequence (DNA): TGTGCCAGTAGTATAGATCTAATAACTAGCGGATACGAGCAGTACTTC. The whole variable domain, remainder taken from reference TRBV19 and TRBJ2-7, is DGGITQSPKYLFRKEGQNVTLSCEQNLNHDAMYWYRQDPGQGLRLIYYSQIVNDFQKGDIAEGYSVSREKKESFPLTVTSAQKNPTAFYLCASSIDLITSGYEQYFGPGTRLTVT.